This entry describes one TCR beta chain. What antigen it recognizes has not been identified. No clone much larger than this one lies a single base away; base qualities are absent. V sheds 4 bases and J sheds 3 bases, leaving 22 bases between their ends. The germline V gene supplies CDR1 SQVTM and CDR2 ANQGSEA. Counted from cysteine to phenylalanine, this CDR3 has 17 amino acids. Only the CDR3 DNA stays, 51 bases, in frame from base 1. Libraries came from the immunoSEQ multiplex PCR assay. Rearranged TCR beta chain sequences were amplified using the hsTCRB Kit according to the manufacturer's protocol. Sequencing of TCRB libraries was carried out on an Illumina MiSeq. The source study handled its data this way. The proprietary platform of the kit vendor was used for demultiplexing, trimming and gene mapping. TCRdb stores this immuneACCESS table with in-frame sequences only. Part of the clones is absent; in the studies checked, under half of the shortfall reflects unresolved V genes, and no reason is known for the rest. V and J calls and clone size are copied from that table; D and trimming were computed from the DNA. In all, the sample holds about 56,000 clones, and about nine tenths of those were seen once. The ten largest account for approximately 4.2% of the sample.

These data are taken from a study of a mutant IDH1 vaccine in newly diagnosed glioma listed by TCRdb under 2021. A note on the overall study: Across visits V03 through V10, patients got a total of eight vaccinations, given in weeks 1, 3, 5, 7, 11, 15, 19 and 23. Vaccination started 4-6 weeks after radiotherapy alone, or was given together with temozolomide cycles in the groups whose treatment included chemotherapy. Of the 30 to 35 treated patients, around 62% were male and about 40% were female, and a mean age of 40.4 years was recorded. Before enrollment, most patients had been given radiochemotherapy with temozolomide as standard therapy, while the rest had received either radiotherapy alone or temozolomide alone. Peripheral blood was drawn at six visits: V03 (baseline), V05, V07, V10, V12 and V13. For exploratory analyses, 25 to 30 treated patients had longitudinal TCRB deep sequencing done wherever samples were available. Overall study outcomes, separate from this receptor: Immune responses induced by the vaccine were seen in around 93% of patients across multiple MHC alleles. Changes in the top peripheral T cell clonotypes picked up by TCRB sequencing did not appear to be linked to pseudoprogression. The authors stated that sample limitations prevented analyses of patient blood samples from being reproduced. Selection of PBMC samples for TCRB deep sequencing was based on availability.

Reading the label with the study, this specimen's time point is: week 5, during vaccination. Every vaccine dose consisted of 300 ug of a 20-mer mutant IDH1 peptide in Montanide, administered subcutaneously together with topical imiquimod. Newly diagnosed WHO grade 3 or 4 IDH1-mutant astrocytomas showing loss of nuclear ATRX were present in the donors. The samples were drawn from NOA16, a multicentre, single-arm, open-label phase I trial in Germany that tested a mutant IDH1 peptide vaccine in humans for the first time. The DNeasy Blood and Tissue Kit was used to extract genomic DNA from EDTA blood for TCRB sequencing.

This sequence uses TRBV29-1 and TRBJ2-1, with the D gene not confidently named. The source of this sequence is a woman aged 40 to 55 with glioma. The sample was PBMCs, taken from a glioma patient whose treatment included an IDH1 peptide vaccine. In nucleotides, the sequence is TGCAGCGTTGGTTTAGCACAGACCCTACGAATCTACAATGAGCAGTTCTTC. The encoded protein is CSVGLAQTLRIYNEQFF.